The rows below give T cell receptor beta chains drawn from one sample of a study of cytomegalovirus exposure and HLA in healthy donors. TCRdb keeps only in-frame clones here, not all; method: immunoSEQ multiplex PCR. The sample has approximately 150,000 clones, roughly 82% seen once. Sequencing was carried out using PBMCs. These receptors originate from a woman in her twenties or thirties in good health and CMV-seronegative. CDR3s include the opening cysteine and the closing phenylalanine or tryptophan. Fields, in order: D gene, V gene, J gene, clone size, CDR3 protein, CDR3 DNA. The D gene is left open where the match is weak. Expanded clones are given a class, and other clones once, few, many or no size at all.

TRBD1,TRBV30,TRBJ2-5,.,CAWSLHGTGGETQYF,TGTGCCTGGAGTCTCCACGGGACAGGGGGAGAGACCCAGTACTTC
TRBD1,TRBV5-6,TRBJ1-1,.,CASSRQGQLNTEAFF,TGTGCCAGCAGCCGACAGGGACAGTTGAACACTGAAGCTTTCTTT
TRBD1,TRBV7-8,TRBJ1-2,.,CASSSWTGPYGYPF,TGTGCCAGCAGTTCATGGACAGGACCCTATGGCTACCCCTTC
.,TRBV7-6,TRBJ1-4,.,CASSSTRATNEKLFF,TGTGCCAGCAGCTCAACACGGGCAACTAATGAAAAACTGTTTTTT
TRBD1,TRBV19,TRBJ2-5,.,CASSTRTGQLETQYF,TGTGCCAGTAGTACAAGGACAGGGCAATTGGAGACCCAGTACTTC
.,TRBV5-5,TRBJ2-5,.,CASSLVMSSDGTQYF,TGTGCCAGCAGCTTGGTGATGTCTAGCGATGGGACCCAGTACTTC
.,TRBV7-2,TRBJ2-1,.,CASRKIGTYNEQFF,TGTGCCAGCAGAAAGATCGGTACCTACAATGAGCAGTTCTTC
.,TRBV18,TRBJ2-7,.,CASSSGQTYEQYF,TGTGCCAGCTCATCGGGACAAACCTACGAGCAGTACTTC
.,TRBV5-1,TRBJ2-3,.,CASSWGLASTDTQYF,TGCGCCAGCAGCTGGGGGCTAGCTAGCACAGATACGCAGTATTTT
.,TRBV19,TRBJ1-3,.,CASSPGGGGNTIYF,TGTGCCAGCTCACCGGGGGGAGGCGGAAACACCATATATTTT
.,TRBV7-2,TRBJ1-3,few,CASTLQAGKTPGNTIYF,TGTGCCAGCACCTTACAAGCGGGGAAAACCCCTGGAAACACCATATATTTT
TRBD2,TRBV15,TRBJ2-5,.,CATSRGLAGKETQYF,TGTGCCACCAGCAGAGGCCTAGCGGGAAAAGAGACCCAGTACTTC
.,TRBV5-1,TRBJ1-2,once,CASSLDGTSIYGYTF,TGCGCCAGCAGCTTGGACGGGACTTCCATCTATGGCTACACCTTC
.,TRBV29-1,TRBJ1-5,once,CSVAESQGIQHF,TGCAGCGTTGCGGAATCCCAGGGTATACAGCATTTT
.,TRBV9,TRBJ1-2,.,CASSVGEFRYGYTF,TGTGCCAGCAGCGTAGGAGAATTTCGGTATGGCTACACCTTC
.,TRBV4-3,TRBJ2-1,.,CASSQGLLGTYNEQFF,TGCGCCAGCAGCCAAGGGCTTCTCGGGACATACAATGAGCAGTTCTTC
.,TRBV7-3,TRBJ2-3,.,CASSLTAREDTQYF,TGTGCCAGCAGCTTAACTGCCCGGGAGGATACGCAGTATTTT
.,TRBV4-2,TRBJ1-1,many,CASSHVFRGHPEAFF,TGTGCCAGCAGCCATGTGTTCAGGGGCCACCCTGAAGCTTTCTTT
.,TRBV6-5,TRBJ1-2,.,CASSRQGINYGYTF,TGTGCCAGCAGTCGACAAGGAATTAACTATGGCTACACCTTC
TRBD2,TRBV6-6,TRBJ2-3,few,CASSGTSGGYTDTQYF,TGTGCCAGCTCTGGTACTAGCGGGGGGTACACAGATACGCAGTATTTT
.,TRBV7-6,TRBJ1-1,.,CASSPDYRGGTEAFF,TGTGCCAGCAGCCCCGACTATAGGGGGGGGACTGAAGCTTTCTTT
TRBD1,TRBV12-5,TRBJ1-3,.,CASGLGGDSRNTIYF,TGTGCTAGTGGTTTGGGAGGGGACAGCCGAAACACCATATATTTT
.,TRBV11-3,TRBJ2-1,.,CASTHLGNYNEQFF,TGTGCCAGCACCCACCTTGGCAACTACAATGAGCAGTTCTTC
TRBD1,TRBV28,TRBJ1-1,.,CASGNPGQGALRAEAFF,TGTGCCAGCGGTAATCCGGGACAGGGGGCTCTAAGAGCTGAAGCTTTCTTT
TRBD1,TRBV12-5,TRBJ2-3,.,CASGFKSGTASTDTQYF,TGTGCTAGTGGTTTTAAATCCGGGACAGCGAGCACAGATACGCAGTATTTT
.,TRBV25-1,TRBJ2-5,.,CASSDINQETQYF,TGTGCCAGCAGTGATATAAATCAAGAGACCCAGTACTTC
.,TRBV30,TRBJ1-1,.,CAWGDQGIEAFF,TGTGCCTGGGGCGACCAGGGAATTGAAGCTTTCTTT
TRBD2,TRBV7-2,TRBJ2-1,.,CASSTETSGGAGNEQFF,TGTGCCAGCAGCACGGAAACTAGCGGGGGGGCCGGCAATGAGCAGTTCTTC
.,TRBV18,TRBJ1-1,.,CASSPETGLNTEAFF,TGTGCCAGCTCACCGGAGACAGGATTGAACACTGAAGCTTTCTTT
TRBD1,TRBV5-1,TRBJ1-1,few,CASSNLQDRGVGAFF,TGCGCCAGCAGCAATCTACAGGACAGGGGTGTTGGAGCTTTCTTT
TRBD1,TRBV5-5,TRBJ1-4,few,CASSLVTGGIEKLFF,TGTGCCAGCAGCTTGGTGACAGGGGGCATTGAAAAACTGTTTTTT
TRBD2,TRBV29-1,TRBJ2-1,.,CSVGGGPNEQFF,TGCAGCGTTGGCGGGGGGCCCAATGAGCAGTTCTTC
.,TRBV5-1,TRBJ2-7,.,CASSLEAGTYEQYF,TGCGCCAGCAGCTTGGAGGCAGGCACTTACGAGCAGTACTTC
.,TRBV7-2,TRBJ1-1,.,CASSVGHANTEAFF,TGTGCCAGCAGCGTGGGACACGCGAACACTGAAGCTTTCTTT
TRBD2,TRBV7-8,TRBJ2-7,.,CASSFHREPSGGTYEQYF,TGTGCCAGCAGCTTCCACAGAGAACCTAGCGGGGGAACCTACGAGCAGTACTTC
TRBD1,TRBV13,TRBJ2-7,.,CASSSTGLHEQYF,TGTGCCAGCAGCTCGACAGGGCTCCACGAGCAGTACTTC
TRBD1,TRBV6-1,TRBJ1-6,.,CASSERVVRGYSPLHF,TGTGCCAGCAGTGAAAGAGTCGTCAGGGGGTATTCACCCCTCCACTTT
.,TRBV27,TRBJ1-3,.,CASSEVGGSGNTIYF,TGTGCCAGCAGTGAGGTGGGGGGCTCTGGAAACACCATATATTTT
.,TRBV7-8,TRBJ2-2,.,CASSLAVGGHRELFF,TGTGCCAGCAGCTTAGCGGTTGGCGGGCACCGGGAGCTGTTTTTT
TRBD2,TRBV28,TRBJ2-1,few,CASSPPAGGPNEQFF,TGTGCCAGCAGTCCCCCAGCGGGAGGGCCAAATGAGCAGTTCTTC
.,TRBV19,TRBJ1-5,.,CARHIGLREAGVIIGQHF,TGTGCCAGGCACATTGGGCTAAGGGAGGCGGGGGTGATCATAGGCCAGCATTTT
TRBD2,TRBV2,TRBJ2-5,.,CASKLAGPSETQYF,TGTGCCAGCAAACTAGCGGGACCCTCGGAGACCCAGTACTTC
.,TRBV10-2,TRBJ1-2,.,CASSESRLYGDYGYPF,TGCGCCAGCAGTGAGTCGCGGCTTTACGGGGACTATGGCTACCCCTTC
TRBD2,TRBV6-5,TRBJ2-7,.,CASSWGLAGNEQYF,TGTGCCAGCAGTTGGGGACTAGCGGGAAACGAGCAGTACTTC
TRBD1,TRBV19,TRBJ2-7,.,CASSLTGTGYNEQYF,TGTGCCAGTAGTTTAACCGGGACAGGGTATAACGAGCAGTACTTC
TRBD1,TRBV10-3,TRBJ1-2,.,CAISGPGQGINYGYTF,TGTGCCATCAGTGGACCGGGACAGGGCATTAACTATGGCTACACCTTC
TRBD1,TRBV5-4,TRBJ1-3,.,CAIHKTGVGNTIYF,TGTGCCATCCATAAAACAGGGGTTGGAAACACCATATATTTT
.,TRBV6-5,TRBJ2-5,.,CASSLQGTQYF,TGTGCCAGCAGTTTGCAGGGGACCCAGTACTTC
.,TRBV25-1,TRBJ1-1,.,CASSEVGMGENTEAFF,TGTGCCAGCAGTGAAGTCGGGATGGGCGAGAACACTGAAGCTTTCTTT